This is a list of T cell receptor beta chains from one sample in a study of blood T cell repertoires in COVID-19. The method was immunoSEQ multiplex PCR; TCRdb's version includes in-frame clones alone and lacks a portion of them. Among approximately 260,000 clones listed, about 85% were seen once. The sequencing sample was made of PBMCs or T cells enriched from blood (not recorded which). These receptors all come from a woman aged 45-60 years who had been exposed to COVID-19. Each CDR3 is given with its conserved first and last residue. The D gene is left open where the match is weak. Clone size is not always given. Where it is, it says once, few, many or a class for expanded clones.

J: TRBJ1-2; D: NA; V: TRBV19; size: NA; CDR3: CASSRGLFNYGYTF; DNA: TGTGCCAGTAGTCGAGGACTGTTTAACTATGGCTACACCTTC
J: TRBJ2-1; D: TRBD1; V: TRBV27; size: NA; CDR3: CASSPTGGYNEQFF; DNA: TGTGCCAGCAGCCCTACAGGGGGTTACAATGAGCAGTTCTTC
J: TRBJ2-1; D: NA; V: TRBV18; size: NA; CDR3: CASSPTRLDGGNEQFF; DNA: TGTGCCAGCTCACCAACCCGCCTGGACGGGGGTAATGAGCAGTTCTTC
J: TRBJ1-1; D: TRBD1; V: TRBV12-3/TRBV12-4; size: NA; CDR3: CASSQQGRTEAFF; DNA: TGTGCCAGCAGTCAACAGGGGCGCACTGAAGCTTTCTTT
J: TRBJ1-2; D: NA; V: TRBV7-9; size: NA; CDR3: CASSSPRGYTF; DNA: TGTGCCAGCAGCTCGCCGCGGGGCTACACCTTC
J: TRBJ1-2; D: NA; V: TRBV30; size: NA; CDR3: CACLKDSSYGYTF; DNA: TGTGCCTGCCTGAAAGACAGCTCCTATGGCTACACCTTC
J: TRBJ2-1; D: NA; V: TRBV6-5; size: NA; CDR3: CTVLPYNEQFF; DNA: TGCACTGTCCTACCCTACAATGAGCAGTTCTTC
J: TRBJ2-3; D: NA; V: TRBV6-5; size: NA; CDR3: CASKGASFSDTQYF; DNA: TGTGCCAGCAAAGGTGCTAGCTTCTCAGATACGCAGTATTTT
J: TRBJ2-7; D: TRBD1; V: TRBV2; size: NA; CDR3: CASTRDRGGVEQYF; DNA: TGTGCCAGCACCAGGGACAGGGGGGGAGTTGAGCAGTACTTC
J: TRBJ1-1; D: NA; V: TRBV19; size: NA; CDR3: CASSIQGLGTEAFF; DNA: TGTGCCAGTAGTATACAGGGTTTGGGCACTGAAGCTTTCTTT
J: TRBJ1-1; D: NA; V: TRBV5-1; size: few; CDR3: CASADNAEAFF; DNA: TGCGCCAGCGCAGATAATGCTGAAGCTTTCTTT